This TCR beta chain was recovered during a study of Ad26.COV2.S vaccination and SARS-CoV-2 variants. Study-wide context: In the study, Ad26.COV2.S was injected intramuscularly once, or twice 56 days apart. Study observations and caveats: Assessments of TCR breadth and depth may have underestimated the total T cell responses. Recipients of either vaccine or placebo displayed similar breadth of non-spike TCRs. It was vaccine recipients, not placebo recipients, who had the higher spike-specific TCR breadth.

Between the trimmed V and J ends, which lost 3 bases and 7 bases, there was a span of 6 bases. The CDR3 totals 12 residues. Germline loops: CDR1 KGHSH, CDR2 LQKENI. TCRdb keeps only in-frame clones here, not all; method: immunoSEQ multiplex PCR. This table holds 300,000 to 400,000 clones, roughly 84% found once. This clone was observed a handful of times. Its target is not known. Sample treatment: some 20 received Ad26.COV2.S at low or high dose, single or two shots; roughly 5 received placebo; per-sample allocation not given. It was on day 63 after the first vaccine or placebo injection that samples were taken.

The source is a person between 18 and 65 years old who received the Ad26.COV2.S COVID-19 vaccine or a placebo. The rearrangement links TRBV18 to TRBJ1-4; D call uncertain. The sequenced sample was peripheral blood, obtained in a trial of Ad26.COV2.S vaccine versus placebo. CDR3 sequence: CASSPTSEKLFF. CDR3 DNA: TGTGCCAGCTCACCGACTTCTGAAAAACTGTTTTTT.